A selection of T cell receptor beta chains follows, all from one sample in a study of OX40 agonist ivuxolimab in advanced cancers. TCRdb's table, derived via immunoSEQ multiplex PCR, lists solely in-frame clones and lacks some. The data show fewer than 80,000 clones, more than 75% seen once. The material was CD4+ or CD8+ T cells sorted from blood, obtained in a trial of the OX40 agonist ivuxolimab. These TCRs come from an adult with an advanced solid tumor such as melanoma, head and neck, liver or kidney cancer. CDR3s leave out the opening cysteine and the closing phenylalanine or tryptophan.

V gene	J gene	CDR3 protein
TRBV7-2	TRBJ2-7	ASSLYFSGGYEQY
TRBV28	TRBJ1-5	ASSSGITHSNQPQH
TRBV23-1	TRBJ1-1	ASSRLIVGGLNGAF
TRBV5-8	TRBJ2-7	ASSLRDLAQY
TRBV9	TRBJ1-1	ASGPTGKNTEAF
TRBV11-2	TRBJ1-1	ASSLTGPGSEAF
TRBV30	TRBJ1-1	AWSVRGTEAF
TRBV7-9	TRBJ2-7	ASSSGLGQVP
TRBV13	TRBJ1-2	ASSYEGRSTNYGYT
TRBV6-5	TRBJ2-7	ASLDEQY
TRBV5-1	TRBJ1-4	ASSLGRDGEKLF
TRBV7-9	TRBJ1-1	ASSHGEGSNTEAF
TRBV9	TRBJ1-3	ASSATGAGNTIY
TRBV14	TRBJ2-1	ASSQDRGSKRYNEQF
TRBV5-4	TRBJ2-3	ASSEDQATDTQY
TRBV5-4	TRBJ2-2	ASRYDGTGELF
TRBV13	TRBJ2-2	ASSSFRTGANTGELF
TRBV12-5	TRBJ2-3	ASGPELSTDTQY
TRBV5-6	TRBJ1-6	ASSLRSGYNSPLH
TRBV5-1	TRBJ1-2	ASSLSWGDTYGYT
TRBV7-9	TRBJ2-1	ASSFPRDSYNEQF
TRBV7-2	NA	ASSFSGQRPSASYEQY
TRBV19	TRBJ2-7	ASSRYSTYEQY
TRBV6-5	TRBJ2-7	ASKGQSYEQY
TRBV11-3	TRBJ2-6	ASSPGQGESGANVLT
TRBV18	TRBJ2-5	ASSPPSVGETQY
TRBV19	TRBJ2-6	ASTAGTGSIYAGANVLT
TRBV5-1	TRBJ2-5	ASSLATGSLQETQY
TRBV9	TRBJ2-1	ASSAGTSAYNEQF
TRBV27	TRBJ1-6	ASSSGYNSPLH
TRBV7-3	TRBJ1-2	ASSPDGYGYT
TRBV9	TRBJ2-5	ASSPGQKETQY
TRBV2	TRBJ2-1	ASRGTGDRASSYNEQF
TRBV10-3	TRBJ2-3	AIGTGSTDTQY
TRBV19	TRBJ2-2	ASSMVSGGVNSGELF
TRBV2	TRBJ1-5	ASSEYDNGNQPQH